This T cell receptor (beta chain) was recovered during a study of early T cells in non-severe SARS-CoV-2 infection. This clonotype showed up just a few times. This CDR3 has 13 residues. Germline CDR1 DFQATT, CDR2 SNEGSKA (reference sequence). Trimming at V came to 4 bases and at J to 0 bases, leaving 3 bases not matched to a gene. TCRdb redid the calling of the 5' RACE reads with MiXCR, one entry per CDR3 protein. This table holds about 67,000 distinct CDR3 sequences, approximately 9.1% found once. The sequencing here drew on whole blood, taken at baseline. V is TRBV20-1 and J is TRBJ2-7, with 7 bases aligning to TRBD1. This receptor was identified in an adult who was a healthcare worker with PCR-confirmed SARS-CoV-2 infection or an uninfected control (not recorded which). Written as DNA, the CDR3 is TGCAGTGCTATAGGACAGGCCTCCTACGAGCAGTACTTC. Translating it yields CSAIGQASYEQYF.